This TCR beta chain was obtained from a study of patients and donors after allogeneic stem cell transplantation. MiXCR, run by TCRdb on the RT-PCR reads, gives a single entry per CDR3 protein. This sample has roughly 230,000 distinct CDR3 sequences, with around 14% found just once. The sample consisted of blood, either unsorted or a sorted T cell fraction (not recorded which). The sequence was obtained from a human donor who was either an allogeneic HSCT recipient or a stem cell or donor lymphocyte infusion donor (not recorded which). It is not recorded whose cells these are; they may come from a transplant donor.

CDR3 loop: CASRRGLSSYNEQFF. CDR3 coding DNA: TGTGCCAGCAGGCGCGGGTTAAGCTCCTACAATGAGCAGTTCTTC. The chain carries TRBV7-9 and TRBJ2-1; TRBD2 is a possible D gene (5 bases). Trimming removed 6 bases at V and 0 bases at J, with 12 bases between. This CDR3 has 15 residues. From germline, CDR1 is SEHNR and CDR2 FQNEAQ (reference sequence).